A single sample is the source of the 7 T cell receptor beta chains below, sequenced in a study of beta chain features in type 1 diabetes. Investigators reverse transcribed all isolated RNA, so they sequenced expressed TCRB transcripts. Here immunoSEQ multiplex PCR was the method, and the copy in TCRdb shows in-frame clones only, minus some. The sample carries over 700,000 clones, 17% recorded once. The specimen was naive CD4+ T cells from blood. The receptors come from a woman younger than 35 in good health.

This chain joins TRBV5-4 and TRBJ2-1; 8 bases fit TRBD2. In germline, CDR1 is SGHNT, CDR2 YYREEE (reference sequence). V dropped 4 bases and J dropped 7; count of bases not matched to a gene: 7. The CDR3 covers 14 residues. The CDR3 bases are TGTGCCAGCAGCCCCCGACTAGCGCAAAATGAGCAGTTCTTC. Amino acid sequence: CASSPRLAQNEQFF.

In DNA form, the CDR3 reads TGTGCCAGTGTAGGATCGGGTACAGATACGCAGTATTTT. This sequence encodes CASVGSGTDTQYF. The chain is built from TRBV19 and TRBJ2-3; no clear D gene. There are 13 residues in the CDR3. The V end was cut by 8 bases, the J end by 3 bases, with 12 bases between. Germline loops: CDR1 LNHDA, CDR2 SQIVND (reference sequence).

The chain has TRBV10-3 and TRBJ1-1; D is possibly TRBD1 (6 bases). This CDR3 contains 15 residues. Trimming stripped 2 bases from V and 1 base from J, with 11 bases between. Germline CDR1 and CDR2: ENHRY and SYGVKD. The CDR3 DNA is TGTGCCATCAGTGAGGCGACAGGAACGAACACTGAAGCTTTCTTT. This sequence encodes CAISEATGTNTEAFF.

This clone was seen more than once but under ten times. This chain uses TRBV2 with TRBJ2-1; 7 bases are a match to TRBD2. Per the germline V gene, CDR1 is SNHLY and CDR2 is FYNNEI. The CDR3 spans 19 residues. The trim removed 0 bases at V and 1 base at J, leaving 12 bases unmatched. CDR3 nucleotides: TGTGCCAGCAGTGAAGCGGGCGGGATCCTAGCGGAATCCTACAATGAGCAGTTCTTC. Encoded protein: CASSEAGGILAESYNEQFF. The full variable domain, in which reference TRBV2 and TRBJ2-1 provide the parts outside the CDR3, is EPEVTQTPSHQVTQMGQEVILRCVPISNHLYFYWYRQILGQKVEFLVSFYNNEISEKSEIFDDQFSVERPDGSNFTLKIRSTKLEDSAMYFCASSEAGGILAESYNEQFFGPGTRLTVL.

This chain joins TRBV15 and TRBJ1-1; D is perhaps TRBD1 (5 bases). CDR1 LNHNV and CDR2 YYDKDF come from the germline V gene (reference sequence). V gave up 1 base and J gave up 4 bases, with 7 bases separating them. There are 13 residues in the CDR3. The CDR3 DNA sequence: TGTGCCACCAGCAGAGCCCAGGGCACTGAAGCTTTCTTT. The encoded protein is CATSRAQGTEAFF.

Here the CDR3 DNA reads TGTGCCAGCAGGGAGCGGGAGGGAGACAATGAGCAGTTCTTC. Its translation is CASREREGDNEQFF. The J gene is TRBJ2-1, the V gene TRBV2; TRBD2 matches at 10 bases. With V trimmed by 6 bases and J by 5 bases, 4 bases remained unmatched. The CDR3 is made up of 14 amino acids. Germline lookup yields CDR1 SNHLY and CDR2 FYNNEI. Full variable domain (remainder filled in from reference TRBV2 and TRBJ2-1): EPEVTQTPSHQVTQMGQEVILRCVPISNHLYFYWYRQILGQKVEFLVSFYNNEISEKSEIFDDQFSVERPDGSNFTLKIRSTKLEDSAMYFCASREREGDNEQFFGPGTRLTVL.

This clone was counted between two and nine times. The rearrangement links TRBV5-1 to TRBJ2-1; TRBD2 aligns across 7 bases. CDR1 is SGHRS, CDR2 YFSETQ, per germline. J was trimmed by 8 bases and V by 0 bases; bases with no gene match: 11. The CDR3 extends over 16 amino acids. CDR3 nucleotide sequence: TGCGCCAGCAGCTTGGGGGCGGGAGTTTCTTACTATGAGCAGTTCTTC. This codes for CASSLGAGVSYYEQFF.